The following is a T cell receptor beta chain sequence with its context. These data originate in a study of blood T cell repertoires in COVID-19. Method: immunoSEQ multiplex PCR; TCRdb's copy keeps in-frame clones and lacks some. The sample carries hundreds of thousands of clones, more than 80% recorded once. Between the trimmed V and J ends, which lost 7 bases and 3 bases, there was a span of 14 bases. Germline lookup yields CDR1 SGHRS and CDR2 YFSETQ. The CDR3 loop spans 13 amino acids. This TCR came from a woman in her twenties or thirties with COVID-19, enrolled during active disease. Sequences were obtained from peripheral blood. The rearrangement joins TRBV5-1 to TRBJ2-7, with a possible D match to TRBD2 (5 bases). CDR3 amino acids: CASAIGGLYEQYF. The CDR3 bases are TGCGCCAGCGCGATTGGAGGACTCTACGAGCAGTACTTC.